This is a list of T cell receptor beta chains from one sample in a study of T cells in Graves' hyperthyroidism and ophthalmopathy. TCRdb independently ran MiXCR on the multiplex PCR reads; one entry per CDR3 protein. Of more than 300,000 distinct CDR3 sequences in the sample, more than 11% were seen once. The material sequenced was blood. Receptors originate from a woman between 55 and 75 years old with Graves' hyperthyroidism. Each CDR3 is given with its conserved first and last residue. D genes are given only for firm matches. Part of the rows lack a size; the others show once, few, many or a class for expanded clones.

abundance: many
d_gene: -
j_gene: TRBJ2-7
v_gene: TRBV3-1
CDR3aa: CASSQRLRHQLRNEQYF
CDR3nt: TGTGCCAGCAGCCAGAGACTCAGACATCAACTACGAAACGAGCAGTACTTC

abundance: many
d_gene: TRBD1
j_gene: TRBJ2-5
v_gene: TRBV11-2
CDR3aa: CASSSLLTGGAETQYF
CDR3nt: TGTGCCAGCAGCTCACTCCTCACAGGGGGCGCAGAGACCCAGTACTTC

abundance: many
d_gene: -
j_gene: TRBJ1-1
v_gene: TRBV5-1
CDR3aa: CASSTSGFMNTEAFF
CDR3nt: TGCGCCAGCAGCACCAGCGGGTTTATGAACACTGAAGCTTTCTTT

abundance: few
d_gene: TRBD2
j_gene: TRBJ2-2
v_gene: TRBV7-2
CDR3aa: CASSRGTSSGELFF
CDR3nt: TGTGCCAGCAGCCGAGGGACTAGCTCCGGGGAGCTGTTTTTT

abundance: -
d_gene: -
j_gene: TRBJ2-2
v_gene: TRBV12-5
CDR3aa: CASGFGGRLLNTGELFF
CDR3nt: TGTGCTAGTGGTTTCGGGGGCAGACTACTGAACACCGGGGAGCTGTTTTTT

abundance: many
d_gene: -
j_gene: TRBJ2-1
v_gene: TRBV10-3
CDR3aa: CAISETVSSSYNEQFF
CDR3nt: TGTGCCATCAGTGAGACTGTCTCCAGCTCCTACAATGAGCAGTTCTTC

abundance: many
d_gene: -
j_gene: TRBJ1-4
v_gene: TRBV2
CDR3aa: CASSRMGEKLFF
CDR3nt: TGTGCCAGCAGTCGGATGGGTGAAAAACTGTTTTTT

abundance: few
d_gene: -
j_gene: TRBJ2-1
v_gene: TRBV11-3
CDR3aa: CASSQDLAITYNEQFF
CDR3nt: TGTGCCAGCAGCCAAGATCTAGCGATCACCTACAATGAGCAGTTCTTC

abundance: many
d_gene: -
j_gene: TRBJ1-1
v_gene: TRBV30
CDR3aa: CAWSVTQGEAFF
CDR3nt: TGTGCCTGGAGTGTAACCCAGGGTGAAGCTTTCTTT

abundance: -
d_gene: TRBD1
j_gene: TRBJ2-2
v_gene: TRBV2
CDR3aa: CASSVFGTANTGELFF
CDR3nt: TGTGCCAGCAGTGTCTTTGGGACAGCGAACACCGGGGAGCTGTTTTTT

abundance: many
d_gene: -
j_gene: TRBJ2-7
v_gene: TRBV12-5
CDR3aa: CASGPQYEQYF
CDR3nt: TGTGCTAGTGGTCCCCAATACGAGCAGTACTTC

abundance: many
d_gene: -
j_gene: TRBJ2-7
v_gene: TRBV3-1
CDR3aa: CASSQGRENEQYF
CDR3nt: TGTGCCAGCAGCCAGGGCAGGGAAAACGAGCAGTACTTC

abundance: few
d_gene: TRBD1
j_gene: TRBJ1-4
v_gene: TRBV19
CDR3aa: CASSARDRGLYEKLFF
CDR3nt: TGTGCCAGTAGTGCCCGGGACAGGGGGCTATATGAAAAACTGTTTTTT

abundance: many
d_gene: -
j_gene: TRBJ2-1
v_gene: TRBV27
CDR3aa: CASHRDRNEQFF
CDR3nt: TGTGCCAGCCACCGAGACCGCAATGAGCAGTTCTTC

abundance: many
d_gene: TRBD2
j_gene: TRBJ2-3
v_gene: TRBV12-3/TRBV12-4
CDR3aa: CASTQWGREADTQYF
CDR3nt: TGTGCCAGCACCCAATGGGGGAGGGAGGCAGATACGCAGTATTTT

abundance: many
d_gene: -
j_gene: TRBJ2-5
v_gene: TRBV20-1
CDR3aa: CSAREATGVAETQYF
CDR3nt: TGCAGTGCTAGAGAAGCAACGGGAGTAGCAGAGACCCAGTACTTC

abundance: many
d_gene: TRBD2
j_gene: TRBJ2-3
v_gene: TRBV10-2
CDR3aa: CASSEPTPGLAGGSTDTQYF
CDR3nt: TGCGCCAGCAGTGAGCCGACTCCTGGACTAGCGGGAGGGAGCACAGATACGCAGTATTTT

abundance: many
d_gene: -
j_gene: TRBJ1-1
v_gene: TRBV29-1
CDR3aa: CSEKRNRDTEAFF
CDR3nt: TGCAGCGAAAAACGAAACAGAGACACTGAAGCTTTCTTT

abundance: few
d_gene: -
j_gene: TRBJ2-4
v_gene: TRBV3-1
CDR3aa: CASSPRQRGAKNIQYF
CDR3nt: TGTGCCAGCAGCCCCCGACAGAGAGGAGCCAAAAACATTCAGTACTTC

abundance: -
d_gene: TRBD2
j_gene: TRBJ2-3
v_gene: TRBV2
CDR3aa: CASSSGLAGGLPTDTQYF
CDR3nt: TGTGCCAGCAGTTCTGGACTAGCGGGAGGCCTCCCCACAGATACGCAGTATTTT

abundance: many
d_gene: -
j_gene: TRBJ2-3
v_gene: TRBV12-3/TRBV12-4
CDR3aa: CASSSLADTQYF
CDR3nt: TGTGCCAGCAGCTCACTTGCAGATACGCAGTATTTT

abundance: -
d_gene: -
j_gene: TRBJ2-5
v_gene: TRBV20-1
CDR3aa: CSAREPRDFKETQYF
CDR3nt: TGCAGTGCTAGAGAACCCCGGGACTTCAAAGAGACCCAGTACTTC

abundance: -
d_gene: -
j_gene: TRBJ2-1
v_gene: TRBV2
CDR3aa: CASSPPSYEQFF
CDR3nt: TGTGCCAGCAGCCCCCCCTCCTACGAGCAGTTCTTC

abundance: many
d_gene: -
j_gene: TRBJ1-1
v_gene: TRBV2
CDR3aa: CASRPSGGENTEAFF
CDR3nt: TGTGCCAGCAGACCTAGCGGCGGGGAGAACACTGAAGCTTTCTTT

abundance: many
d_gene: -
j_gene: TRBJ2-2
v_gene: TRBV11-3
CDR3aa: CASSLVWETGELFF
CDR3nt: TGTGCCAGCAGCTTAGTTTGGGAAACCGGGGAGCTGTTTTTT

abundance: many
d_gene: TRBD2
j_gene: TRBJ2-3
v_gene: TRBV3-1
CDR3aa: CASSLIGLGTDTQYF
CDR3nt: TGTGCCAGCAGCCTCATAGGACTAGGCACAGATACGCAGTATTTT

abundance: -
d_gene: TRBD1
j_gene: TRBJ1-2
v_gene: TRBV9
CDR3aa: CASSTDRGTGVNYGYTF
CDR3nt: TGTGCCAGCAGCACAGACAGGGGGACAGGGGTTAACTATGGCTACACCTTC

abundance: few
d_gene: TRBD2
j_gene: TRBJ2-1
v_gene: TRBV19
CDR3aa: CASSRSSGGNEQFF
CDR3nt: TGTGCCAGTAGTAGGTCTAGCGGAGGGAATGAGCAGTTCTTC

abundance: many
d_gene: TRBD1
j_gene: TRBJ2-5
v_gene: TRBV18
CDR3aa: CASSPPGQGGETQYF
CDR3nt: TGTGCCAGCTCACCGCCGGGACAGGGTGGAGAGACCCAGTACTTC

abundance: many
d_gene: -
j_gene: TRBJ1-5
v_gene: TRBV28
CDR3aa: CASSLWVLRAGRVRQPQHF
CDR3nt: TGTGCCAGCAGTTTATGGGTCCTTAGGGCAGGAAGGGTCAGGCAGCCCCAGCATTTT

abundance: few
d_gene: -
j_gene: TRBJ2-3
v_gene: TRBV5-1
CDR3aa: CASSRAEFTDTQYF
CDR3nt: TGCGCCAGCAGTAGGGCGGAATTCACAGATACGCAGTATTTT

abundance: many
d_gene: TRBD1
j_gene: TRBJ1-2
v_gene: TRBV29-1
CDR3aa: CSVARGNYGYTF
CDR3nt: TGCAGCGTGGCCAGGGGGAACTATGGCTACACCTTC

abundance: -
d_gene: TRBD2
j_gene: TRBJ2-4
v_gene: TRBV11-2
CDR3aa: CASSLSGLAGVAKNIQYF
CDR3nt: TGTGCCAGCAGCTTATCCGGACTAGCGGGAGTTGCCAAAAACATTCAGTACTTC

abundance: many
d_gene: TRBD1
j_gene: TRBJ1-1
v_gene: TRBV19
CDR3aa: CASSPLGQMNTEAFF
CDR3nt: TGTGCCAGTAGTCCCTTGGGACAGATGAACACTGAAGCTTTCTTT

abundance: many
d_gene: -
j_gene: TRBJ2-1
v_gene: TRBV7-9
CDR3aa: CASSNVQGRYNEQFF
CDR3nt: TGTGCCAGCAGCAACGTCCAAGGGAGGTACAATGAGCAGTTCTTC

abundance: few
d_gene: -
j_gene: TRBJ1-2
v_gene: TRBV30
CDR3aa: CAWSHPVVSYTF
CDR3nt: TGTGCCTGGAGCCACCCCGTAGTTAGCTACACCTTC

abundance: many
d_gene: -
j_gene: TRBJ1-5
v_gene: TRBV5-8
CDR3aa: CASSLAGVDQPQHF
CDR3nt: TGTGCCAGCAGCCTGGCGGGGGTGGATCAGCCCCAGCATTTT

abundance: -
d_gene: -
j_gene: TRBJ2-4
v_gene: TRBV11-2
CDR3aa: CASSREAENIQYF
CDR3nt: TGTGCCAGCAGCCGAGAGGCAGAAAACATTCAGTACTTC

abundance: many
d_gene: -
j_gene: TRBJ2-3
v_gene: TRBV24-1
CDR3aa: CATSDFGNTDTQYF
CDR3nt: TGTGCCACCAGTGATTTTGGAAACACAGATACGCAGTATTTT

abundance: -
d_gene: -
j_gene: TRBJ2-1
v_gene: TRBV12-3/TRBV12-4
CDR3aa: CASSVLGGTSYNEQLF
CDR3nt: TGTGCCAGCAGTGTATTGGGCGGGACTTCCTACAATGAGCAGCTCTTC

abundance: -
d_gene: -
j_gene: TRBJ2-7
v_gene: TRBV24-1
CDR3aa: CAAGQTPYEQYF
CDR3nt: TGTGCCGCGGGACAGACCCCCTACGAGCAGTACTTC

abundance: -
d_gene: TRBD2
j_gene: TRBJ2-2
v_gene: TRBV5-1
CDR3aa: CASSPGTSGLTGELFF
CDR3nt: TGCGCCAGCAGCCCCGGGACTAGCGGACTCACCGGGGAGCTGTTTTTT

abundance: -
d_gene: TRBD2
j_gene: TRBJ2-3
v_gene: TRBV4-1
CDR3aa: CASSIREVGGDTQYF
CDR3nt: TGCGCCAGCAGCATCCGGGAGGTCGGGGGAGATACGCAGTATTTT

abundance: few
d_gene: -
j_gene: TRBJ2-7
v_gene: TRBV5-5
CDR3aa: CASSLAIRVSSYEQYF
CDR3nt: TGTGCCAGCAGCTTGGCCATCAGGGTATCCAGCTACGAGCAGTACTTC

abundance: many
d_gene: -
j_gene: TRBJ2-7
v_gene: TRBV20-1
CDR3aa: CSARDRPGGDYEQYF
CDR3nt: TGCAGTGCTAGAGATCGGCCCGGGGGCGATTACGAGCAGTACTTC

abundance: -
d_gene: -
j_gene: TRBJ2-3
v_gene: TRBV20-1
CDR3aa: CSASSSSQLPDTQYF
CDR3nt: TGCAGTGCCAGCAGTTCAAGCCAGCTCCCAGATACGCAGTATTTT

abundance: -
d_gene: TRBD2
j_gene: TRBJ2-1
v_gene: TRBV12-3/TRBV12-4
CDR3aa: CASSLASGGAEQFF
CDR3nt: TGTGCCAGCAGTTTAGCTAGCGGGGGAGCGGAACAGTTCTTC

abundance: many
d_gene: TRBD1
j_gene: TRBJ1-2
v_gene: TRBV12-5
CDR3aa: CASGYPGGHGYTF
CDR3nt: TGTGCTAGTGGATATCCAGGGGGCCATGGCTACACCTTC

abundance: many
d_gene: -
j_gene: TRBJ2-3
v_gene: TRBV7-9
CDR3aa: CAISLGLTDTQYF
CDR3nt: TGTGCCATTTCCTTAGGGCTCACAGATACGCAGTATTTT

abundance: many
d_gene: -
j_gene: TRBJ1-2
v_gene: TRBV15
CDR3aa: CATSRDRNRVYGYTF
CDR3nt: TGTGCCACCAGCAGAGATCGTAACAGGGTTTATGGCTACACCTTC

abundance: few
d_gene: -
j_gene: TRBJ1-5
v_gene: TRBV7-9
CDR3aa: CASRSSGGQPQHF
CDR3nt: TGTGCCAGCAGATCGTCGGGTGGCCAGCCCCAGCATTTT

abundance: many
d_gene: -
j_gene: TRBJ2-7
v_gene: TRBV6-1
CDR3aa: CASSPGFSYEQYF
CDR3nt: TGTGCCAGCAGTCCGGGATTTTCCTACGAGCAGTACTTC

abundance: many
d_gene: -
j_gene: TRBJ2-7
v_gene: TRBV30
CDR3aa: CAWSDEGGAYEQYF
CDR3nt: TGTGCCTGGAGTGATGAAGGGGGTGCGTACGAGCAGTACTTC

abundance: -
d_gene: -
j_gene: TRBJ1-1
v_gene: TRBV12-3/TRBV12-4
CDR3aa: CASSYGQGIEAFF
CDR3nt: TGTGCCAGCAGTTATGGCCAGGGGATTGAAGCTTTCTTT

abundance: many
d_gene: TRBD1
j_gene: TRBJ2-7
v_gene: TRBV20-1
CDR3aa: CSASLDRGGRGSYEQYF
CDR3nt: TGCAGTGCTAGTTTGGACAGGGGGGGGAGGGGTTCCTACGAGCAGTACTTC

abundance: many
d_gene: TRBD1
j_gene: TRBJ2-1
v_gene: TRBV24-1
CDR3aa: CATSDSDRPNEQFF
CDR3nt: TGTGCCACCAGTGACTCGGACAGGCCAAATGAGCAGTTCTTC

abundance: -
d_gene: -
j_gene: TRBJ2-1
v_gene: TRBV7-9
CDR3aa: CASSSALYNEQFF
CDR3nt: TGTGCCAGCAGCTCCGCTCTATACAATGAGCAGTTCTTC